This T cell receptor beta chain was sequenced in a study of CD8+ T cells in alopecia areata. On the study more broadly: Affected scalp percentage set treated patients' severity scores.

cDNA serving as the sequencing template came from extracted, reverse transcribed RNA. Assay used: immunoSEQ multiplex PCR; TCRdb lists only in-frame clones, some missing. Seen here are 35,000 to 45,000 clones, around 90% observed once, and the top ten hold approximately 19%. Described treatment: oral pan-JAK inhibitor, 5-10 mg twice daily. Broader study findings: With one nonresponder, baseline CD8+ expansion's link to response remains uncertain. Tofacitinib significantly decreased scalp clonality and expanded CD8+ clones among top 100. Shared TCR sequences were less clear between patients than in mice, possibly partly from HLA diversity.

This clone was seen just once. Its antigen is not known. The material was CD8+ T cells sorted from blood, obtained at week 24, from a patient treated with tofacitinib. The source is a human donor with alopecia areata.

The CDR3 coding sequence is TGTGCCAGCAGTTTAATGGAATCACATACGCAGTATTTT. Amino acid sequence: CASSLMESHTQYF. This rearrangement joins TRBV27 to TRBJ2-3; no clear D gene. From germline, CDR1 is MNHEY and CDR2 SMNVEV (reference sequence). The CDR3 consists of 13 residues. Trimming cost V 2 bases and J 7 bases, with 10 bases left between them.